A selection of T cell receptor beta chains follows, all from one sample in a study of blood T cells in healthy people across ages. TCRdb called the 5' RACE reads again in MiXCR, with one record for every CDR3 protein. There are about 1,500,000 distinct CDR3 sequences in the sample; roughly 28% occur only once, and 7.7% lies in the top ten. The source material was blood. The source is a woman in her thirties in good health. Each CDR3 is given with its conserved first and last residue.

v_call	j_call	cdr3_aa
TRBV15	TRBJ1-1	CATSAGRVRGTEAFF
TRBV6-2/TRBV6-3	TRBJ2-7	CASRALRPGSYEQYF
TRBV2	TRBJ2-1	CASGKGQGSSYNEQFF
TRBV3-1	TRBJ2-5	CASTGTGVGETQYF
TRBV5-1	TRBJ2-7	CASSRTGGVNEQYF
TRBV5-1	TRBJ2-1	CASSPGGTSGRWGLGDEQFF
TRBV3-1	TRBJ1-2	CASSHRDRDGYTF
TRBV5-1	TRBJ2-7	CASSPGQGIDEQYF
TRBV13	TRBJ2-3	CASRNSGWRADTQYF
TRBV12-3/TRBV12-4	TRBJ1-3	CASRRQGVTGNTIYF
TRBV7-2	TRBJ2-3	CASSTHRGESTDTQYF
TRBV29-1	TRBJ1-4	CSVVGAAAEKLFF
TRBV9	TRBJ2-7	CASSPGLAGVRHEQYF
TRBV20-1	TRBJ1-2	CSARVPMTNYGYTF
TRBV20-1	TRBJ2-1	CSASGGQYNEQFF
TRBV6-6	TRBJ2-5	CASSYSRGGWVQTQYF
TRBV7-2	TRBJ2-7	CASRDTSLYEQYF
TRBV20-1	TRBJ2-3	CSAPPSGGGALSSTDTQYF
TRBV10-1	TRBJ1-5	CAHTTCKGGSLEPQHF
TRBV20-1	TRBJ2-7	CSATNPRASSYEQYF
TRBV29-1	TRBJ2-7	CSVSGTEGVEQYF
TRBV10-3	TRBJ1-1	CAISADGTPNTEAFF
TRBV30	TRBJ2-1	CAWSPPTGGSYNEQFF
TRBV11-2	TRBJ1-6	CASSADESHHF
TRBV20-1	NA	CSVKRPGLAGAEQYF
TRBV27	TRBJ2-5	CASSPPETQYF
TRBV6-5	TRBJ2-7	CASSLRTSREQYF
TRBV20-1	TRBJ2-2	CSASRGQGTGELFF
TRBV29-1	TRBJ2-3	CSVERLDTQYF
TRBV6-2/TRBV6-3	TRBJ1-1	CASSSATGGGGTEAFF